These T cell receptor beta chains were read from a single sample in a study of cytomegalovirus exposure and HLA in healthy donors. The data were produced by immunoSEQ multiplex PCR, yet TCRdb's version contains in-frame clones alone and is incomplete. The sample includes over 120,000 clones, 78% of them seen just once. The sample comprised PBMCs. The receptors here all came from a woman aged 18-30 years in good health and CMV-seropositive. The CDR3 runs from the conserved cysteine through the conserved F or W. Each record gives: D gene, J gene, clone size, V gene, CDR3 DNA, CDR3 protein. D genes are given only for firm matches. Only some rows state a clone size, as once, few, many or a class for expanded clones.

TRBD2 TRBJ2-1 . TRBV7-9 TGTGCCAGCAGCCACCCGGGACTAGCGGGGCCGGGGTCCTACAATGAGCAGTTCTTC CASSHPGLAGPGSYNEQFF
TRBD1 TRBJ1-2 few TRBV9 TGTGCCAGCAGCCCGACAGGGAACTATGGCTACACCTTC CASSPTGNYGYTF
. TRBJ2-3 . TRBV7-2 TGTGCCAGCAGCTCTAATCCCTTACAGGGTATGAATACGCAGTATTTT CASSSNPLQGMNTQYF
. TRBJ1-3 few TRBV2 TGTGCCAGCAGCCGGGACTCAAACACCATATATTTT CASSRDSNTIYF
TRBD1 TRBJ2-7 . TRBV27 TGTGCCAGCAGCCTCGGACAGGGGCTCTACGAGCAGTACTTC CASSLGQGLYEQYF
. TRBJ2-7 . TRBV6-5 TGTGCCAGCAGTCATTCAGACGAGCAGTACTTC CASSHSDEQYF
TRBD2 TRBJ2-2 . TRBV5-4 TGTGCCAGCAGCTTGGGACTAGCAATGGGCACCGGGGAGCTGTTTTTT CASSLGLAMGTGELFF
. TRBJ1-1 . TRBV9 TGTGCCAGCAGCGCACAGGGTGGCACTGAAGCTTTCTTT CASSAQGGTEAFF
. TRBJ2-7 . TRBV7-2 TGTGCCAGCAGCCTCACGCGGGGCGAGCAGTACTTC CASSLTRGEQYF
TRBD1 TRBJ2-1 . TRBV5-1 TGCGCCAGCAGCCGCGGGACAGGGGGTAGGAATGAGCAGTTCTTC CASSRGTGGRNEQFF
. TRBJ2-7 . TRBV6-1 TGTGCCAGCAGTGAAAAGGGGGCGGGGAGCTACGAGCAGTACTTC CASSEKGAGSYEQYF
. TRBJ2-7 . TRBV5-5 TGTGCCAGCAGCCTATCCGGGACTCCCGAGCAGTACTTC CASSLSGTPEQYF
. TRBJ1-2 . TRBV6-6 TGTGCCAGCAGTTACTCGACTGCGTGGGGCTACACCTTC CASSYSTAWGYTF
TRBD1 TRBJ1-1 . TRBV6-6 TGTGCCAGCAGACAGGGGAGGAACACTGAAGCTTTCTTT CASRQGRNTEAFF
. TRBJ1-2 . TRBV28 TGTGCCAGCAGTCCGGACAGCTATGGCTACACCTTC CASSPDSYGYTF